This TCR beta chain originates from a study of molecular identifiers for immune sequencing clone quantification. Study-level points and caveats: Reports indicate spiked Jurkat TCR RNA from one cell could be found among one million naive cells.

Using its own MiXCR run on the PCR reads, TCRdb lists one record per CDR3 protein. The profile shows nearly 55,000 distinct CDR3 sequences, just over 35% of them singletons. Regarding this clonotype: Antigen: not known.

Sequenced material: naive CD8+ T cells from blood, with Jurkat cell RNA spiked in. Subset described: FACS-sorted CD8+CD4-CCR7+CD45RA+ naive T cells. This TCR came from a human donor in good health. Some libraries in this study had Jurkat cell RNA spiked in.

CDR3 protein: CSASLSDEQFF. Written as DNA, the CDR3 is TGCAGTGCTAGTCTTAGTGATGAGCAGTTCTTC. The chain couples TRBV20-1 to TRBJ2-1, with D unclear. Looked up from germline, CDR1 is DFQATT and CDR2 is SNEGSKA (reference sequence). The CDR3 spans 11 residues. Trimming left V 3 bases short and J 8 bases short, with 8 bases between.